Listed below are T cell receptor beta chains from one sample, sequenced in a study of OX40 agonist ivuxolimab in advanced cancers. Repertoires were generated with immunoSEQ multiplex PCR, while TCRdb's copy carries only in-frame clones and drops some. This table holds approximately 82,000 clones, roughly 89% found once. This sample comprised CD4+ or CD8+ T cells sorted from blood, obtained in a trial of the OX40 agonist ivuxolimab. All receptors derive from an adult with an advanced solid tumor such as melanoma, head and neck, liver or kidney cancer. The CDR3 runs from the conserved cysteine through the conserved F or W. A D gene is named only where the DNA matches it firmly. Clone size appears in some rows only: once, few, many, or a class for an expanded clone.

>once|.|TRBV7-9|TRBJ2-3
CASSLAEGGGTDTQYF
TGTGCCAGCAGCTTAGCGGAAGGGGGTGGGACAGATACGCAGTATTTT
>.|.|TRBV7-3|TRBJ2-1
CASSSTAGRREQFF
TGTGCCAGCAGCTCTACTGCGGGCCGCCGTGAGCAGTTCTTC
>.|.|TRBV12-2|TRBJ2-5
CASRSWLAKQETQYF
TGTGCAAGTCGCTCCTGGCTAGCGAAGCAAGAGACCCAGTACTTC
>.|.|TRBV11-3|TRBJ2-3
CASSLGSSSSRTDTQYF
TGTGCCAGCAGCTTAGGGTCAAGTTCTTCACGCACAGATACGCAGTATTTT
>.|.|TRBV5-1|TRBJ2-2
CASQRGGPNTGELFF
TGCGCCAGCCAGCGTGGGGGTCCGAACACCGGGGAGCTGTTTTTT
>.|.|TRBV10-1|TRBJ2-1
CASSDGLGWQRLLYEQFF
TGCGCCAGCAGTGACGGCCTGGGGTGGCAGCGGCTTCTCTATGAGCAGTTCTTC
>.|.|TRBV11-2|TRBJ2-7
CASSLGHTSYEQYF
TGTGCCAGCAGCTTAGGGCACACTTCCTACGAGCAGTACTTC
>.|.|TRBV5-1|TRBJ2-1
CASSLVQESNNEQFF
TGCGCCAGCAGCTTGGTACAGGAGTCAAACAATGAGCAGTTCTTC
>.|TRBD2|TRBV6-5|TRBJ2-7
CASTGGLAASYEQYF
TGTGCCAGCACGGGGGGACTAGCGGCCTCCTACGAGCAGTACTTC
>once|TRBD2|TRBV11-2|TRBJ2-5
CASSFLAGEETQYF
TGTGCCAGCAGCTTCCTGGCGGGGGAAGAGACCCAGTACTTC
>.|.|TRBV27|TRBJ1-2
CASSPPGASYGYTF
TGTGCCAGCAGTCCCCCCGGGGCCAGCTATGGCTACACCTTC
>.|.|TRBV2|TRBJ1-2
CASRTGGTNYGYTF
TGTGCCAGCCGGACGGGGGGTACGAACTATGGCTACACCTTC
>.|.|TRBV15|TRBJ1-2
CATSRQGTYGYTF
TGTGCCACCAGCCGTCAGGGAACCTATGGCTACACCTTC
>.|.|TRBV2|TRBJ2-3
CASRATRTSTDTQYF
TGTGCCAGCAGGGCCACTAGAACTAGCACAGATACGCAGTATTTT
>.|.|TRBV9|TRBJ1-2
CASSAQDSGYGYTF
TGTGCCAGCAGCGCACAGGACAGCGGCTATGGCTACACCTTC
>.|.|TRBV19|TRBJ1-2
CAIHPGPNYGYTF
TGTGCCATCCACCCTGGGCCTAACTATGGCTACACCTTC
>.|.|TRBV5-6|TRBJ2-3
CASSLSDTQYF
TGTGCCAGCAGCTTATCAGATACGCAGTATTTT
>.|.|TRBV14|TRBJ2-5
CASSQHQGLRFGETQYF
TGTGCCAGCAGCCAACACCAGGGACTCAGGTTTGGAGAGACCCAGTACTTC
>once|TRBD2|TRBV5-1|TRBJ2-1
CASTGLAGGGEQFF
TGCGCCAGCACCGGACTAGCGGGGGGCGGGGAGCAGTTCTTC
>.|.|TRBV11-3|TRBJ1-4
CASSPTDGFSNEKLFF
TGTGCCAGCAGCCCCACGGATGGATTTTCTAATGAAAAACTGTTTTTT
>.|.|TRBV2|TRBJ2-3
CASRRTGSTDTQYF
TGTGCCAGCAGGCGTACAGGGAGCACAGATACGCAGTATTTT
>.|.|TRBV18|TRBJ1-1
CASSPLTEAFF
TGTGCCAGCTCACCACTGACGGAAGCTTTCTTT
>.|.|TRBV5-6|TRBJ2-7
CASSFKEIYEQYF
TGTGCCAGCAGCTTCAAGGAAATCTACGAGCAGTACTTC
>.|.|TRBV5-6|TRBJ2-3
CASTLAGPRGLAQYF
TGTGCCAGCACCCTAGCAGGGCCGCGGGGTTTGGCGCAGTATTTT